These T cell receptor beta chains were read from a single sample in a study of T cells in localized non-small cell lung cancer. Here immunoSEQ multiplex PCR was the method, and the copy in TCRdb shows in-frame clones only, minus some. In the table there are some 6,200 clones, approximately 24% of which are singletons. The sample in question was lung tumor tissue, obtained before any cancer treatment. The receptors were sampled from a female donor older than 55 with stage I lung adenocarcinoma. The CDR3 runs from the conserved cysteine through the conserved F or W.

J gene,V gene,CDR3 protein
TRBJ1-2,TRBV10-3,CAITPGTNYGYTF
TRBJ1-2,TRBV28,CASTEQAVDGYTF
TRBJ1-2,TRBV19,CASSWSGENGYTF
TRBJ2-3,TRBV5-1,CASSTRSAGLTDTQYF
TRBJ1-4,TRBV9,CASSVSGQGNEKLFF
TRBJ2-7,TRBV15,CATSRERLANEQYF
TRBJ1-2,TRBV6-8,CASSYSMVGYQNYGYTF
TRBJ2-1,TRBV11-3,CASSLFGPSVYNEQFF
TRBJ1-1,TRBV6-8,CASRQGADGTEAFF
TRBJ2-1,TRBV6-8,CAISALLAGREDEQFF
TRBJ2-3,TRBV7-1,CASSLIPRPSTDTQYF
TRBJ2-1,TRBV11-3,CASSFPRGEAPSSYNEQFF
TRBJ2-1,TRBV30,CAWSVPGGSSEREQFF
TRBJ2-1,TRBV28,CASSSWTSGPSVGQFF
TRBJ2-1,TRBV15,CATSRVQAGGPWSYNEQFF
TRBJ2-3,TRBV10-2,CASSRSSFGDTQYF
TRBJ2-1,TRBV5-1,CASRLAGDYNEQFF
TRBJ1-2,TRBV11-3,CASSPSRDRLYGYTF
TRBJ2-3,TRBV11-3,CASSFGNGGTTDTQYF
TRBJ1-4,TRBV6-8,CAISGENEKLFF
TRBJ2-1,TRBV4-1,CASSRGSGTLYNEQFF
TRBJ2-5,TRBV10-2,CASIDPSGGGTQYF
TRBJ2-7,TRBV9,CASSLSGTGPLGEWHEQYF